The 27 T cell receptor beta chains below come from one sample, sequenced in a study of cytomegalovirus exposure and HLA in healthy donors. Both 60 Vbeta primers and 13 Jbeta primers went into the PCR. Only in-frame clones appear in the TCRdb table, and some are missing; sequencing was by immunoSEQ multiplex PCR. The profile shows some 98,000 clones, around 86% of them singletons. Specimen: PBMCs. The receptor source for this set is a female donor in good health and CMV-seropositive.

V and J are TRBV19 and TRBJ1-1; TRBD1 agrees at 7 bases. The germline gives CDR1 LNHDA, CDR2 SQIVND (reference sequence). This CDR3 region has 12 residues. After removal of 10 bases from V and 6 bases from J, the junction contained 8 bases not matched to a gene. CDR3: CATQTGSAEAFF. DNA for the CDR3: TGTGCCACACAGACAGGGAGCGCTGAAGCTTTCTTT.

The rearrangement joins TRBV12-2 to TRBJ1-1; TRBD1 is taken as the D call from the table, unchecked against the DNA. TRBV12-2 is a pseudogene locus. The CDR3 is made up of 14 amino acids. DNA of the CDR3: TGTGCAAGTCGCCCAAACGGACAGGGCACTGAAGCTTTCTTT. It specifies CASRPNGQGTEAFF.

The CDR3 region has the DNA TGTGCCTGGAGTTTCACAGGGGTTGGCACTGAAGCTTTCTTT. Encoded protein: CAWSFTGVGTEAFF. J is TRBJ1-1 and V is TRBV30; 7 positions agree with TRBD1. The CDR3 loop spans 14 amino acids. V shed 2 bases and J 4 bases; nucleotides not matched to a gene: 7. The germline V gene has CDR1 GTSNPN and CDR2 SVGIG (reference sequence).

The chain carries TRBV4-1 and TRBJ2-7, with 14 bases lining up with TRBD2. CDR3 size: 15 residues. The ends lost 2 bases at V and 5 bases at J; junction bases unmatched: 2. The germline gives CDR1 MGHRA, CDR2 YSYEKL. The CDR3 DNA sequence: TGCGCCAGCAGCCAACTGGGACTAGCGGGAGACGAGCAGTACTTC. Amino acid sequence: CASSQLGLAGDEQYF.

This clone occurred a few times. The chain combines TRBV6-1 with TRBJ2-1; possibly TRBD2 for D (5 bases). CDR1 is MNHNS, CDR2 SASEGT, per germline. This CDR3 spans 15 amino acids. Trimming stripped 1 base from V and 9 bases from J, with 16 bases between. This chain's CDR3 is CASSEDRGRAVEQFF. CDR3 coding DNA: TGTGCCAGCAGTGAAGATCGTGGGAGAGCGGTTGAGCAGTTCTTC.

J is TRBJ1-3 and V is TRBV6-1; 8 nucleotides align to TRBD1. CDR1 and CDR2 (germline): MNHNS, SASEGT. This CDR3 is 14 amino acids long. With V trimmed by 6 bases and J by 3 bases, 4 bases remained unmatched. CDR3 DNA sequence: TGTGCCAGCAGACCAGACAGGGGTGGAAACACCATATATTTT. Protein: CASRPDRGGNTIYF.

V gene TRBV11-3 combines with J gene TRBJ2-1, with D unclear. The CDR3 totals 13 residues. Germline assignment: CDR1 SGHNT and CDR2 YENEEA. V was pared by 0 bases and J by 10 bases, with 10 bases between. The CDR3 DNA reads TGTGCCAGCAGCTTAGACGGTCTGACAGAGCAGTTCTTC. Amino acid sequence: CASSLDGLTEQFF.

The gene calls are TRBV10-2 and TRBJ2-7, with 7 bases lining up with TRBD2. The CDR3 is 17 residues long. In germline, CDR1 is WSHSY, CDR2 SAAADI. V gave up 1 base and J gave up 2 bases; unmatched junction bases: 11. As DNA, the CDR3 is TGCGCCAGCAGTGAGTTCGGGACCCTCGGGACTACCTACGAGCAGTACTTC. It codes for CASSEFGTLGTTYEQYF.

V is TRBV5-4 and J is TRBJ2-1; maybe TRBD2 (5 bases). The CDR3 length is 14 residues. The V gene lost 4 bases and the J gene lost 8 bases, with 16 bases spanning the gap. CDR1 and CDR2 (germline): SGHNT, YYREEE (reference sequence). The CDR3 nucleotides read TGTGCCAGCAGCCCCGGGCCTACGGAGGATGAGCAGTTCTTC. This encodes CASSPGPTEDEQFF. Combining the CDR3 with reference TRBV5-4 and TRBJ2-1 gives the whole variable domain ETGVTQSPTHLIKTRGQQVTLRCSSQSGHNTVSWYQQALGQGPQFIFQYYREEENGRGNFPPRFSGLQFPNYSSELNVNALELDDSALYLCASSPGPTEDEQFFGPGTRLTVL.

V and J are TRBV5-1 and TRBJ2-7, with D possibly being TRBD1 (6 bases). Germline CDR1 and CDR2: SGHRS and YFSETQ. V lost 0 bases and J 4 bases, leaving 11 bases between the germline ends. The CDR3 extends over 14 amino acids. CDR3 DNA sequence: TGCGCCAGCAGCTTGGGACAGGTATCGTACGAGCAGTACTTC. Translating it yields CASSLGQVSYEQYF.

The rearrangement joins TRBV30 to TRBJ2-3; 16 nucleotides line up with TRBD2. V was pared by 2 bases and J by 1 base, with 3 bases of the junction left unmatched. The CDR3 has 17 residues. The germline V gene encodes CDR1 GTSNPN and CDR2 SVGIG (reference sequence). The CDR3 DNA is TGTGCCTGGAGTCTGGGACTAGCGGGAGGGGGCACAGATACGCAGTATTTT. It encodes CAWSLGLAGGGTDTQYF.

This chain joins TRBV9 and TRBJ1-6; D unclear. V lost 3 bases and J 7 bases, leaving 17 bases between the germline ends. Germline values: CDR1 SGDLS, CDR2 YYNGEE. The CDR3 loop spans 16 amino acids. CDR3 coding DNA: TGTGCCAGCAGCGAGAGGGCCGGGGAGTGGAATTCACCCCTCCACTTT. Translation: CASSERAGEWNSPLHF.

V is TRBV6-5 and J is TRBJ2-7; 9 nucleotides align to TRBD2. Trimming removed 5 bases from V and 3 bases from J; junction bases left unmatched: 8. CDR3 length: 15 residues. CDR1 and CDR2 from the germline V gene are MNHEY and SVGAGI. The CDR3 reads CASSLPTSGVYEQYF. CDR3 DNA: TGTGCCAGCAGTCTGCCGACTAGCGGAGTCTACGAGCAGTACTTC.

The chain joins TRBV27 to TRBJ2-3; no clear D. Germline V gives CDR1 MNHEY, CDR2 SMNVEV (reference sequence). The CDR3 consists of 12 residues. V was clipped by 4 bases and J by 7 bases, with 9 bases between them. CDR3 sequence: CASSSSLNTQYF. Here the CDR3 DNA reads TGTGCCAGCAGTTCATCTTTAAATACGCAGTATTTT.

This chain connects TRBV9 to TRBJ2-1; TRBD2 aligns across 11 bases. The CDR3 consists of 15 residues. V was pared by 4 bases and J by 6 bases, with 6 bases of the junction left unmatched. The germline V gene has CDR1 SGDLS and CDR2 YYNGEE. For the CDR3, the DNA is TGTGCCAGCAGCTTGACCGGGACTAGCGGCAATGAGCAGTTCTTC. It encodes CASSLTGTSGNEQFF.

The gene calls are TRBV19 and TRBJ2-6; tentative D call: TRBD1 (6 bases). Trimming shortened V by 6 bases and J by 4 bases, and 16 bases separated the two germline ends. Looked up from germline, CDR1 is LNHDA and CDR2 is SQIVND (reference sequence). This CDR3 has 16 residues. In nucleotides, the CDR3 is TGTGCCAGTAGATTTGGGGGCATCTCCGGGGCCAACGTCCTGACTTTC. The encoded protein is CASRFGGISGANVLTF.

The V gene is TRBV4-1, the J gene TRBJ1-2; unclear D gene. This CDR3 is 14 amino acids long. Trimming took 0 bases from V and 4 from J, leaving 9 bases between them. Germline assignment: CDR1 MGHRA and CDR2 YSYEKL. The CDR3 is CASSQEPGPYGYTF. In DNA, the CDR3 is TGCGCCAGCAGCCAAGAACCTGGGCCCTATGGCTACACCTTC.

V usage is TRBV6-5 and J usage is TRBJ1-2; D possibly corresponds to TRBD1 (5 bases). This CDR3 has 15 amino acids. Germline V gives CDR1 MNHEY, CDR2 SVGAGI. The V end was cut by 3 bases, the J end by 2 bases, with 13 bases between. The CDR3 here is CASSYKQVVNYGYTF. CDR3 DNA: TGTGCCAGCAGTTATAAACAGGTTGTAAACTATGGCTACACCTTC.

This chain joins TRBV7-8 and TRBJ2-5; unclear D gene. The CDR3 is 13 amino acids. CDR1 SGHVS and CDR2 FQNEAQ come from the germline V gene. Between the trimmed V and J ends, which lost 1 base and 4 bases, there was a span of 7 bases. The CDR3 is CASSLEERETQYF. CDR3 DNA sequence: TGTGCCAGCAGCTTAGAAGAGCGAGAGACCCAGTACTTC.

A word on this clone: This CDR3 is also generated by other DNA sequences in the sample. The chain carries TRBV5-1 and TRBJ2-3, with D unclear. The CDR3 is 14 residues long. V was pared by 2 bases and J by 6 bases, with 13 bases between. Germline-derived CDR1 and CDR2 are SGHRS and YFSETQ. The CDR3 region is CASSLDSNTDTQYF. The CDR3 nucleotides are TGCGCCAGCAGCTTAGACTCTAATACCGATACGCAGTATTTT.

The genes are TRBV6-5 and TRBJ2-3; tentative D call: TRBD2 (5 bases). CDR1 MNHEY and CDR2 SVGAGI come from the germline V gene. The V end was cut by 2 bases, the J end by 1 base, with 10 bases between. The CDR3 length is 15 residues. DNA for the CDR3: TGTGCCAGCAGTTACCGCGGGCATCGCACAGATACGCAGTATTTT. It translates to CASSYRGHRTDTQYF.

This chain uses TRBV4-1 with TRBJ1-1; D gene ambiguous. The germline V gene encodes CDR1 MGHRA and CDR2 YSYEKL. The germline V and J ends were trimmed by 6 bases and 4 bases, with 9 bases remaining between them. The CDR3 covers 12 residues. The CDR3 DNA reads TGCGCCAGCAGGGGAGGGCGCACTGAAGCTTTCTTT. Its translation: CASRGGRTEAFF.

The chain has TRBV7-3 and TRBJ2-5; 7 bases line up with TRBD2. This CDR3 region has 15 residues. V shed 3 bases and J 3 bases; nucleotides not matched to a gene: 7. Germline CDR1 reads SGHTA; CDR2 reads FQGTGA. CDR3 amino acids: CASSLVGGSEETQYF. CDR3 sequence (DNA): TGTGCCAGCAGCTTGGTGGGGGGGTCAGAAGAGACCCAGTACTTC. Combining the CDR3 with reference TRBV7-3 and TRBJ2-5 gives the whole variable domain GAGVSQTPSNKVTEKGKYVELRCDPISGHTALYWYRQSLGQGPEFLIYFQGTGAADDSGLPNDRFFAVRPEGSVSTLKIQRTERGDSAVYLCASSLVGGSEETQYFGPGTRLLVL.

J is TRBJ2-7 and V is TRBV19, with D possibly being TRBD1 (6 bases). The CDR3 extends over 15 amino acids. CDR1 is LNHDA and CDR2 is SQIVND in the germline V gene (reference sequence). The ends were cut back, 5 bases at V and 2 bases at J, with 16 bases in the middle. The CDR3 here is CASSVLGANPYEQYF. The CDR3 nucleotides are TGTGCCAGTAGTGTTTTGGGGGCGAATCCCTACGAGCAGTACTTC.

This clone appeared a few times. The rearrangement uses TRBV6-1 and TRBJ1-1; D is uncertain. The CDR3 runs 16 residues. CDR1 and CDR2 (germline): MNHNS, SASEGT. The V end was cut by 1 base, the J end by 0 bases, with 12 bases between. For the CDR3, the DNA is TGTGCCAGCAGTGAAGATACAGCTCCGATGAACACTGAAGCTTTCTTT. It codes for CASSEDTAPMNTEAFF.

V and J are TRBV29-1 and TRBJ2-7, with 8 bases lining up with TRBD1. This CDR3 comprises 12 residues. Germline trimming cut 6 bases from V and 2 bases from J; bases unmatched to any gene: 3. Germline V gene lookup returns CDR1 SQVTM and CDR2 ANQGSEA. CDR3 sequence reads: CSVRGQAYEQYF. CDR3 in DNA: TGCAGCGTGAGGGGACAGGCCTACGAGCAGTACTTC.

This chain links TRBV4-2 with TRBJ1-3, with D perhaps matching TRBD1 (6 bases). Germline CDR1 LGHNA, CDR2 YNFKEQ. Trimming stripped 0 bases from V and 9 bases from J, with 12 bases between. The CDR3 covers 14 residues. The CDR3 here is CASSQEQGSGTIYF. The CDR3 nucleotides read TGTGCCAGCAGCCAAGAGCAGGGGTCGGGCACCATATATTTT.